The rows below give T cell receptor beta chains drawn from one sample of a study of blood T cell repertoires in COVID-19. The protocol was immunoSEQ multiplex PCR, while the TCRdb copy is restricted to in-frame clones and leaves out a portion. Of some 360,000 clones in the sample, about nine tenths are singletons; the top ten hold around 0.92%. Sequencing used PBMCs or T cells enriched from blood (not recorded which). These receptors all stem from a young woman who had been exposed to COVID-19. Each CDR3 is given with its conserved first and last residue. The D gene is left open where the match is weak. Some rows mark clone size as missing; the rest say once, few, many or name a class of expanded clone.

TRBD1 | TRBJ1-5 | NA | TRBV18 | CASSEQGTNQPQHF | TGTGCCAGCTCGGAACAGGGGACCAATCAGCCCCAGCATTTT
NA | TRBJ2-5 | NA | TRBV5-1 | CASSRAGRIQETQYF | TGCGCCAGCAGCAGGGCGGGACGGATTCAAGAGACCCAGTACTTC
NA | TRBJ2-2 | NA | TRBV6-1 | CASSESAGIETGELFF | TGTGCCAGCAGTGAATCGGCAGGGATCGAAACCGGGGAGCTGTTTTTT
TRBD2 | TRBJ2-7 | NA | TRBV24-1 | CATSDSEGGSRYEQYF | TGTGCCACCAGTGATTCCGAGGGCGGGAGTAGGTACGAGCAGTACTTC
NA | TRBJ1-2 | NA | TRBV9 | CASSVNSGEGFYGYTF | TGTGCCAGCAGCGTAAACTCGGGGGAAGGCTTCTATGGCTACACCTTC
NA | TRBJ1-2 | NA | TRBV24-1 | CATSDPKTLRGGYTF | TGTGCCACCAGTGATCCGAAGACATTGCGGGGTGGCTACACCTTC
TRBD2 | TRBJ2-4 | NA | TRBV30 | CAWNKLAGEFKNIQYF | TGTGCCTGGAACAAACTAGCGGGAGAGTTCAAAAACATTCAGTACTTC
TRBD2 | TRBJ2-7 | NA | TRBV3-1/TRBV3-2 | CASSRPGTSGGEQYF | TGTGCCAGCAGCCGCCCAGGGACTAGCGGTGGTGAGCAGTACTTC
NA | TRBJ1-2 | NA | TRBV18 | CASSPPPLISNYGYTF | TGTGCCAGCTCACCACCCCCTCTAATTTCTAACTATGGCTACACCTTC
NA | TRBJ2-7 | NA | TRBV6-1 | CASSERVPGHPRKYF | TGTGCCAGCAGTGAAAGGGTTCCAGGACACCCACGGAAGTACTTC
NA | TRBJ1-4 | once | TRBV7-2 | CASSQLQGEKLFF | TGTGCCAGCAGCCAGTTACAGGGAGAAAAACTGTTTTTT
TRBD2 | TRBJ2-7 | NA | TRBV7-9 | CASSLSTSGRPGEQYF | TGTGCCAGCAGCCTTTCGACTAGCGGGAGGCCAGGGGAGCAGTACTTC
TRBD1 | TRBJ1-1 | NA | TRBV27 | CASSSGQGGTEAFF | TGTGCCAGCAGTAGCGGACAGGGAGGAACTGAAGCTTTCTTT
TRBD1 | TRBJ1-2 | NA | TRBV28 | CASRPGGGGVDTQGYTF | TGTGCCAGCAGGCCCGGCGGAGGGGGCGTAGATACTCAAGGCTACACCTTC
NA | TRBJ1-5 | few | TRBV6-1 | CASSDGRGPHHF | TGTGCCAGCAGTGACGGGCGGGGCCCTCATCATTTT
TRBD2 | TRBJ2-1 | NA | TRBV5-8 | CASSPGTRKGNEQFF | TGTGCCAGCAGCCCCGGGACTAGGAAGGGTAATGAGCAGTTCTTC
TRBD1 | TRBJ1-2 | NA | TRBV12-5 | CASGLSGTGGSGYTF | TGTGCTAGTGGTTTGTCCGGGACAGGCGGCTCTGGCTACACCTTC
TRBD1 | TRBJ2-1 | NA | TRBV4-1 | CASSLPTTPGDRGLDEQFF | TGCGCCAGCAGCCTCCCGACAACCCCAGGGGACAGGGGGCTTGATGAGCAGTTCTTC
NA | TRBJ2-7 | NA | TRBV28 | CASHSRNEQYF | TGTGCCAGCCACTCTAGAAACGAGCAGTACTTC
NA | TRBJ1-1 | NA | TRBV6-5 | CASKILGHTEAFF | TGTGCCAGCAAAATACTAGGGCACACTGAAGCTTTCTTT
TRBD2 | TRBJ2-7 | NA | TRBV5-4 | CASSLSGGGSSYEQYF | TGTGCCAGCAGCTTGAGTGGCGGGGGAAGCTCCTACGAGCAGTACTTC
TRBD1 | TRBJ1-1 | NA | TRBV6-2/TRBV6-3 | CASSTRTGGAFIEAFF | TGTGCCAGCAGTACTCGGACAGGGGGGGCGTTTATTGAAGCTTTCTTT
NA | TRBJ1-4 | NA | TRBV28 | CASSLELPGLTGATNEKLFF | TGTGCCAGCAGTTTGGAGCTACCGGGCCTCACCGGGGCAACTAATGAAAAACTGTTTTTT
TRBD1 | TRBJ1-2 | NA | TRBV5-1 | CASSLWTGDYGYTF | TGCGCCAGCAGCCTATGGACAGGGGACTATGGCTACACCTTC
TRBD2 | TRBJ2-7 | NA | TRBV5-5 | CASSPSFSGSSYEQYF | TGTGCCAGCAGCCCCTCTTTTAGCGGGAGCTCCTACGAGCAGTACTTC
TRBD1 | TRBJ1-5 | NA | TRBV3-1/TRBV3-2 | CASSQGTGENQPQHF | TGTGCCAGCAGCCAAGGGACAGGGGAAAATCAGCCCCAGCATTTT
TRBD2 | TRBJ2-1 | NA | TRBV27 | CASRPVVAGDNEQFF | TGTGCCAGCCGTCCCGTGGTAGCGGGAGACAATGAGCAGTTCTTC
TRBD2 | TRBJ2-1 | NA | TRBV29-1 | CSVATSLAYEQFF | TGCAGCGTCGCGACTAGCCTCGCATATGAGCAGTTCTTC
TRBD1 | TRBJ1-5 | NA | TRBV2 | CASSDNRGHQPQHF | TGTGCCAGCAGTGACAACAGGGGGCATCAGCCCCAGCATTTT
TRBD1 | TRBJ1-2 | NA | TRBV24-1 | CATSSDGTAVGGYTF | TGTGCCACCAGCTCAGACGGGACAGCCGTGGGAGGCTACACCTTC
NA | TRBJ1-1 | NA | TRBV10-3 | CAISVTLNTEAFF | TGTGCCATCAGTGTGACACTGAACACTGAAGCTTTCTTT
TRBD1 | TRBJ1-6 | NA | TRBV9 | CASSVEGKGTGNSPLHF | TGTGCCAGCAGCGTAGAGGGAAAAGGGACAGGGAATTCACCCCTCCACTTT
TRBD1 | TRBJ1-5 | NA | TRBV11-2 | CASSLGGQTNQPQHF | TGTGCCAGCAGCTTAGGGGGACAGACCAATCAGCCCCAGCATTTT